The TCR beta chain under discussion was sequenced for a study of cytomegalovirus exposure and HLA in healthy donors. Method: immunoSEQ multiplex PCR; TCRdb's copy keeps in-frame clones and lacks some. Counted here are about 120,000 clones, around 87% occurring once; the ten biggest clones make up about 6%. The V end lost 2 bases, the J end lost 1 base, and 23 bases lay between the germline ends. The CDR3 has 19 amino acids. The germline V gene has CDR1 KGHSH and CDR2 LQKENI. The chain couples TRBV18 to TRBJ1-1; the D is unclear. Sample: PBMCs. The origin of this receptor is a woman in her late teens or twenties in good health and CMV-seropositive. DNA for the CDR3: TGTGCCAGCTCACCAATCTCAGGTTCGAGGGAGACTTCGAACACTGAAGCTTTCTTT. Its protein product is CASSPISGSRETSNTEAFF.